The clone carrying this T cell receptor beta chain was picked up a small number of times. The data originate from a study of T cells in Graves' hyperthyroidism and ophthalmopathy. RNA transcripts served as the template for amplifying TCR beta CDR3 regions. TCR CDR3 underwent first-round RT-PCR with the HTBI primer set. TCRdb redid the calling of the multiplex PCR reads with MiXCR, one entry per CDR3 protein. The sample has hundreds of thousands of distinct CDR3 sequences, approximately 14% seen once; the top ten hold roughly 10%. Germline V gene data show CDR1 as MNHNS and CDR2 as SASEGT. The trim removed 3 bases at V and 9 bases at J, leaving 9 bases unmatched. The CDR3 is made up of 15 amino acids.

This sequence was found in a woman under 30 with Graves' hyperthyroidism. Sequences were obtained from blood. The rearrangement uses TRBV6-1 and TRBJ2-1; 9 positions agree with TRBD1. The CDR3 bases are TGTGCCAGCAGTGATAACAGGGGGCTCCCGCGTGAGCAGTTCTTC. Its translation: CASSDNRGLPREQFF.